The rows below give T cell receptor beta chains drawn from one sample of a study of cytomegalovirus exposure and HLA in healthy donors. Here immunoSEQ multiplex PCR was the method, and the copy in TCRdb shows in-frame clones only, minus some. The table records 100,000 to 150,000 clones, about two thirds of them present only once. Sequencing was performed on PBMCs. Every receptor here comes from a woman aged 40-49 years in good health and CMV-seronegative. Each CDR3 is given with its conserved first and last residue. Fields, in order: D gene, clone size, V gene, J gene, CDR3 length, CDR3 protein, CDR3 DNA. A D gene is named only where the DNA matches it firmly. Rows give clone size only sometimes, using once, few, many, or a class for an expanded clone.

D gene: TRBD2
clone size: .
V gene: TRBV28
J gene: TRBJ2-3
CDR3 length: 16
CDR3 protein: CASSLAGGTVTDTQYF
CDR3 DNA: TGTGCCAGCAGTTTAGCGGGGGGTACCGTCACAGATACGCAGTATTTT

D gene: TRBD1
clone size: .
V gene: TRBV7-6
J gene: TRBJ2-6
CDR3 length: 17
CDR3 protein: CASSPDRGYSGANVLTF
CDR3 DNA: TGTGCCAGCAGCCCAGACAGGGGGTACTCCGGGGCCAACGTCCTGACTTTC

D gene: .
clone size: few
V gene: TRBV27
J gene: TRBJ2-7
CDR3 length: 14
CDR3 protein: CASSLEAGVYEQYF
CDR3 DNA: TGTGCCAGCAGTTTAGAAGCAGGGGTCTACGAGCAGTACTTC

D gene: .
clone size: .
V gene: TRBV30
J gene: TRBJ1-2
CDR3 length: 12
CDR3 protein: CAWSRGNYGYTF
CDR3 DNA: TGTGCCTGGAGTAGAGGCAACTATGGCTACACCTTC

D gene: .
clone size: .
V gene: TRBV29-1
J gene: TRBJ2-5
CDR3 length: 15
CDR3 protein: CSVGDAGTLQETQYF
CDR3 DNA: TGCAGCGTTGGGGATGCCGGGACTCTCCAAGAGACCCAGTACTTC

D gene: TRBD2
clone size: .
V gene: TRBV7-9
J gene: TRBJ2-7
CDR3 length: 15
CDR3 protein: CASSLTTGLAYEQYF
CDR3 DNA: TGTGCCAGCAGCTTAACCACCGGACTAGCCTACGAGCAGTACTTC

D gene: TRBD1
clone size: .
V gene: TRBV5-8
J gene: TRBJ1-5
CDR3 length: 14
CDR3 protein: CASTSTGGNQPQHF
CDR3 DNA: TGTGCCAGCACCTCTACAGGGGGCAATCAGCCCCAGCATTTT

D gene: .
clone size: .
V gene: TRBV28
J gene: TRBJ1-5
CDR3 length: 15
CDR3 protein: CASSLAGRRDQPQHF
CDR3 DNA: TGTGCCAGCAGTTTGGCAGGGAGGAGGGATCAGCCCCAGCATTTT

D gene: .
clone size: .
V gene: TRBV6-6
J gene: TRBJ2-7
CDR3 length: 14
CDR3 protein: CAIRQGARSYEQYF
CDR3 DNA: TGTGCCATCCGTCAAGGGGCTAGGTCCTACGAGCAGTACTTC

D gene: TRBD1
clone size: .
V gene: TRBV30
J gene: TRBJ1-1
CDR3 length: 14
CDR3 protein: CAWNLGQINTEAFF
CDR3 DNA: TGTGCCTGGAATCTGGGACAGATAAACACTGAAGCTTTCTTT

D gene: .
clone size: .
V gene: TRBV11-2
J gene: TRBJ2-7
CDR3 length: 14
CDR3 protein: CASSPVRGAREQYF
CDR3 DNA: TGTGCCAGCAGCCCTGTTCGGGGGGCTCGCGAGCAGTACTTC

D gene: TRBD2
clone size: .
V gene: TRBV5-1
J gene: TRBJ2-1
CDR3 length: 16
CDR3 protein: CASSFASSGGYNEQFF
CDR3 DNA: TGCGCCAGCAGCTTCGCCTCTAGCGGGGGTTACAATGAGCAGTTCTTC

D gene: .
clone size: .
V gene: TRBV4-2
J gene: TRBJ2-7
CDR3 length: 14
CDR3 protein: CASSQVSAANNINF
CDR3 DNA: TGTGCCAGCAGCCAAGTAAGCGCGGCCAACAACATTAACTTC

D gene: .
clone size: .
V gene: TRBV7-2
J gene: TRBJ1-3
CDR3 length: 16
CDR3 protein: CASSFYLGQSGNTIYF
CDR3 DNA: TGTGCCAGCAGCTTTTACCTCGGACAGTCTGGAAACACCATATATTTT

D gene: TRBD1
clone size: .
V gene: TRBV2
J gene: TRBJ2-5
CDR3 length: 13
CDR3 protein: CASRGTAKETQYF
CDR3 DNA: TGTGCCAGCAGAGGGACAGCTAAAGAGACCCAGTACTTC

D gene: TRBD1
clone size: .
V gene: TRBV7-9
J gene: TRBJ1-5
CDR3 length: 16
CDR3 protein: CASSDSGQGEGQPQHF
CDR3 DNA: TGTGCCAGCAGCGATAGTGGACAGGGGGAAGGACAGCCCCAGCATTTT

D gene: .
clone size: .
V gene: TRBV15
J gene: TRBJ2-7
CDR3 length: 14
CDR3 protein: CATSRGGRSYEQYF
CDR3 DNA: TGTGCCACCAGCAGAGGGGGCAGGTCCTACGAGCAGTACTTC

D gene: .
clone size: .
V gene: TRBV6-6
J gene: TRBJ1-1
CDR3 length: 14
CDR3 protein: CASSPPGGAAEAFF
CDR3 DNA: TGTGCCAGCAGCCCTCCGGGTGGCGCGGCTGAAGCTTTCTTT

D gene: .
clone size: .
V gene: TRBV4-3
J gene: TRBJ1-3
CDR3 length: 16
CDR3 protein: CASSQDRWTARDTIYF
CDR3 DNA: TGCGCCAGCAGCCAGGATAGATGGACAGCGAGGGACACCATATATTTT

D gene: TRBD1
clone size: .
V gene: TRBV5-1
J gene: TRBJ1-1
CDR3 length: 13
CDR3 protein: CASSLQQGSEAFF
CDR3 DNA: TGCGCCAGCAGCTTGCAACAGGGGAGCGAAGCTTTCTTT

D gene: .
clone size: once
V gene: TRBV28
J gene: TRBJ1-2
CDR3 length: 12
CDR3 protein: CASNTGGVGYTF
CDR3 DNA: TGTGCCAGCAACACTGGGGGGGTCGGCTACACCTTC

D gene: TRBD1
clone size: .
V gene: TRBV2
J gene: TRBJ1-1
CDR3 length: 13
CDR3 protein: CASRDRGLGGAFF
CDR3 DNA: TGTGCCAGCAGGGACAGGGGCCTTGGTGGAGCTTTCTTT

D gene: .
clone size: .
V gene: TRBV2
J gene: TRBJ1-1
CDR3 length: 14
CDR3 protein: CASSDQEVWAEAFF
CDR3 DNA: TGTGCCAGCAGTGACCAAGAGGTTTGGGCTGAAGCTTTCTTT

D gene: TRBD1
clone size: .
V gene: TRBV6-5
J gene: TRBJ1-5
CDR3 length: 14
CDR3 protein: CASSPGTVRQPQHF
CDR3 DNA: TGTGCCAGCAGCCCCGGGACAGTAAGACAGCCCCAGCATTTT

D gene: .
clone size: once
V gene: TRBV5-6
J gene: TRBJ1-1
CDR3 length: 11
CDR3 protein: CASSLDSEAFF
CDR3 DNA: TGTGCCAGCAGCTTGGACAGTGAAGCTTTCTTT

D gene: .
clone size: .
V gene: TRBV19
J gene: TRBJ1-1
CDR3 length: 15
CDR3 protein: CASSIAPGVGTEAFF
CDR3 DNA: TGTGCCAGTAGTATCGCTCCGGGGGTAGGCACTGAAGCTTTCTTT

D gene: .
clone size: .
V gene: TRBV10-3
J gene: TRBJ1-6
CDR3 length: 14
CDR3 protein: CAVRGAGWISPLHF
CDR3 DNA: TGTGCCGTCCGAGGTGCAGGGTGGATTTCACCCCTCCACTTT

D gene: TRBD1
clone size: .
V gene: TRBV4-2
J gene: TRBJ2-3
CDR3 length: 15
CDR3 protein: CASSQRTGSTDTQYF
CDR3 DNA: TGTGCCAGCAGCCAAAGGACAGGGAGCACAGATACGCAGTATTTT

D gene: .
clone size: once
V gene: TRBV4-3
J gene: TRBJ2-1
CDR3 length: 15
CDR3 protein: CASSQAAGSYNEQFF
CDR3 DNA: TGCGCCAGCAGCCAAGCCGCCGGCTCCTACAATGAGCAGTTCTTC

D gene: .
clone size: .
V gene: TRBV28
J gene: TRBJ2-7
CDR3 length: 15
CDR3 protein: CASSAVRQGNGEQYF
CDR3 DNA: TGTGCCAGCAGTGCGGTTCGGCAGGGTAACGGGGAGCAGTACTTC

D gene: .
clone size: .
V gene: TRBV6-1
J gene: TRBJ1-1
CDR3 length: 11
CDR3 protein: CATGEATEAFF
CDR3 DNA: TGTGCCACCGGGGAGGCTACTGAAGCTTTCTTT

D gene: .
clone size: .
V gene: TRBV19
J gene: TRBJ1-1
CDR3 length: 14
CDR3 protein: CASSIGGLGTEAFF
CDR3 DNA: TGTGCCAGTAGTATAGGGGGCCTGGGCACTGAAGCTTTCTTT

D gene: TRBD1
clone size: .
V gene: TRBV6-5
J gene: TRBJ1-2
CDR3 length: 15
CDR3 protein: CASSLEGQGAYGYTF
CDR3 DNA: TGTGCCAGCAGTTTGGAGGGACAGGGAGCCTATGGCTACACCTTC

D gene: .
clone size: .
V gene: TRBV30
J gene: TRBJ1-3
CDR3 length: 18
CDR3 protein: CAWSVGDRGFSSGNTIYF
CDR3 DNA: TGTGCCTGGAGTGTCGGGGATAGGGGGTTTAGCTCTGGAAACACCATATATTTT

D gene: .
clone size: .
V gene: TRBV30
J gene: TRBJ1-2
CDR3 length: 14
CDR3 protein: CAWSVGQGFYGYTF
CDR3 DNA: TGTGCCTGGAGTGTCGGGCAGGGTTTCTATGGCTACACCTTC

D gene: .
clone size: few
V gene: TRBV5-1
J gene: TRBJ2-7
CDR3 length: 12
CDR3 protein: CASSYSGVEQYF
CDR3 DNA: TGCGCCAGCAGCTACTCAGGGGTCGAGCAGTACTTC

D gene: TRBD1
clone size: few
V gene: TRBV7-8
J gene: TRBJ2-3
CDR3 length: 15
CDR3 protein: CASRETGGEADTQYF
CDR3 DNA: TGTGCCAGCAGGGAAACAGGGGGCGAGGCAGATACGCAGTATTTT

D gene: TRBD1
clone size: .
V gene: TRBV19
J gene: TRBJ2-1
CDR3 length: 16
CDR3 protein: CASSIEGTGFNNEQFF
CDR3 DNA: TGTGCCAGTAGTATAGAAGGGACAGGGTTTAACAATGAGCAGTTCTTC

D gene: .
clone size: .
V gene: TRBV9
J gene: TRBJ2-2
CDR3 length: 15
CDR3 protein: CASSFTLASTGELFF
CDR3 DNA: TGTGCCAGCTCGTTCACGCTAGCTTCCACCGGGGAGCTGTTTTTT

D gene: TRBD1
clone size: .
V gene: TRBV12-5
J gene: TRBJ2-5
CDR3 length: 11
CDR3 protein: CASGDTGTGNF
CDR3 DNA: TGTGCTAGTGGAGATACCGGGACAGGCAACTTC

D gene: .
clone size: .
V gene: TRBV28
J gene: TRBJ1-1
CDR3 length: 13
CDR3 protein: CASSSPGPTEAFF
CDR3 DNA: TGTGCCAGCAGTTCTCCAGGCCCCACTGAAGCTTTCTTT

D gene: TRBD1
clone size: .
V gene: TRBV30
J gene: TRBJ1-5
CDR3 length: 15
CDR3 protein: CAWSPPDRPYQPQHF
CDR3 DNA: TGTGCCTGGAGTCCTCCGGACAGGCCATATCAGCCCCAGCATTTT

D gene: .
clone size: .
V gene: TRBV7-9
J gene: TRBJ1-4
CDR3 length: 15
CDR3 protein: CASSPTGGANEKLFF
CDR3 DNA: TGTGCCAGCAGCCCCACGGGGGGCGCGAATGAAAAACTGTTTTTT

D gene: TRBD1
clone size: .
V gene: TRBV10-3
J gene: TRBJ1-6
CDR3 length: 16
CDR3 protein: CAIRPGQGGYNSPLHF
CDR3 DNA: TGTGCCATCAGGCCGGGACAGGGAGGCTATAATTCACCCCTCCACTTT

D gene: .
clone size: .
V gene: TRBV7-9
J gene: TRBJ2-7
CDR3 length: 15
CDR3 protein: CASSLDVGPSYEQYF
CDR3 DNA: TGTGCCAGCAGCTTAGACGTGGGCCCTTCCTACGAGCAGTACTTC

D gene: .
clone size: .
V gene: TRBV7-9
J gene: TRBJ2-5
CDR3 length: 15
CDR3 protein: CASSLSGPEGETQYF
CDR3 DNA: TGTGCCAGCAGCTTAAGTGGACCCGAGGGAGAGACCCAGTACTTC

D gene: TRBD2
clone size: .
V gene: TRBV7-2
J gene: TRBJ2-2
CDR3 length: 14
CDR3 protein: CASSLASGAGELFF
CDR3 DNA: TGTGCCAGCAGCTTAGCTAGCGGGGCGGGGGAGCTGTTTTTT

D gene: TRBD2
clone size: few
V gene: TRBV2
J gene: TRBJ2-1
CDR3 length: 15
CDR3 protein: CASSELAGGRDEQFF
CDR3 DNA: TGTGCCAGCAGTGAGCTAGCGGGGGGGCGGGATGAGCAGTTCTTC

D gene: .
clone size: few
V gene: TRBV28
J gene: TRBJ2-2
CDR3 length: 15
CDR3 protein: CASSTGTLNTGELFF
CDR3 DNA: TGTGCCAGCAGCACAGGGACCCTGAACACCGGGGAGCTGTTTTTT

D gene: TRBD2
clone size: .
V gene: TRBV4-3
J gene: TRBJ2-3
CDR3 length: 12
CDR3 protein: CASSPGGDMQYF
CDR3 DNA: TGCGCCAGCAGTCCGGGGGGAGATATGCAGTATTTT

D gene: .
clone size: .
V gene: TRBV19
J gene: TRBJ2-2
CDR3 length: 15
CDR3 protein: CASSISLGGVGELFF
CDR3 DNA: TGTGCCAGTAGTATTAGTCTGGGGGGAGTCGGGGAGCTGTTTTTT

D gene: .
clone size: .
V gene: TRBV7-3
J gene: TRBJ2-3
CDR3 length: 13
CDR3 protein: CASSFSGLDTQYF
CDR3 DNA: TGTGCCAGCAGCTTTTCAGGGTTGGATACGCAGTATTTT